Following are 27 T cell receptor beta chains from one sample sequenced in a study of blood T cell repertoires in COVID-19. The protocol was immunoSEQ multiplex PCR, while the TCRdb copy is restricted to in-frame clones and leaves out a portion. Of roughly 130,000 clones in the sample, around 83% were seen once. The sample comprised PBMCs or T cells enriched from blood (not recorded which). The source is a man in his forties or fifties who had recovered from COVID-19.

The rearrangement links TRBV7-9 to TRBJ2-4, with 7 bases identical to TRBD2. Looked up from germline, CDR1 is SEHNR and CDR2 is FQNEAQ (reference sequence). The V and J ends lost 4 bases and 7 bases, in that order; junction bases with no gene match: 13. The CDR3 has 16 residues. The CDR3 loop is CASSSPRTSGWNIQYF. The DNA of the CDR3 is TGTGCCAGCAGCTCGCCCAGGACTAGTGGTTGGAACATTCAGTACTTC.

This chain joins TRBV5-5 and TRBJ1-6; the D gene is possibly TRBD1 (6 bases). V was clipped by 4 bases and J by 10 bases, with 24 bases between them. The CDR3 is made up of 17 amino acids. Germline V gene lookup returns CDR1 SGHKS and CDR2 YYEKEE (reference sequence). CDR3: CASSPRTVGTFVSPLHF. In DNA form, the CDR3 reads TGTGCCAGCAGCCCTCGGACAGTGGGAACATTTGTATCACCCCTCCACTTT.

This chain links TRBV28 with TRBJ1-1, with 7 bases matching TRBD1. The CDR3 loop spans 14 amino acids. From germline, CDR1 is MDHEN and CDR2 SYDVKM. V shed 7 bases, J shed 0 bases, and the junction held 5 bases outside the gene matches. CDR3 nucleotide sequence: TGTGCCAGCATCACAGGGGCCTTGAACACTGAAGCTTTCTTT. It is translated as CASITGALNTEAFF.

V and J are TRBV24-1 and TRBJ1-2, with TRBD1 identical over 7 bases. Germline CDR1 reads KGHDR; CDR2 reads SFDVKD. The junction had 4 bases not matched to a gene; V was cut back by 7 bases and J by 0 bases. This CDR3 has 14 amino acids. The CDR3 sequence is CATSDRASNYGYTF. CDR3 nucleotides: TGTGCCACCAGCGACAGGGCCTCTAACTATGGCTACACCTTC.

The gene calls are TRBV4-1 and TRBJ1-5; D is perhaps TRBD1 (6 bases). The germline V gene encodes CDR1 MGHRA and CDR2 YSYEKL. This CDR3 has 17 amino acids. The ends were cut back, 4 bases at V and 1 base at J, with 17 bases in the middle. CDR3 sequence reads: CASSLHPGAESNQPQHF. In DNA, the CDR3 is TGCGCCAGCAGCCTACACCCAGGGGCAGAGAGCAATCAGCCCCAGCATTTT.

The rearrangement links TRBV5-4 to TRBJ2-5, with 10 bases matching TRBD2. Per germline, CDR1 SGHNT and CDR2 YYREEE (reference sequence). The trim removed 0 bases at V and 2 bases at J, leaving 13 bases unmatched. The CDR3 spans 19 residues. The CDR3 region has the DNA TGTGCCAGCAGCTTGGCCCCAAGCGGGGGGGCGTTGGGGCAAGAGACCCAGTACTTC. Protein product: CASSLAPSGGALGQETQYF.

This chain connects TRBV5-4 to TRBJ2-5; 9 bases align to TRBD1. The CDR3 runs to 14 residues. Germline-derived CDR1 and CDR2 are SGHNT and YYREEE (reference sequence). With 3 bases clipped from V and 5 bases from J, the junction kept 5 bases outside the gene matches. The CDR3 region is CASSSGTGRETQYF. CDR3 coding DNA: TGTGCCAGCAGCTCCGGGACAGGGAGGGAGACCCAGTACTTC.

The CDR3 reads CASSLGQGSVEQYF. DNA for the CDR3: TGTGCCAGCAGCTTGGGACAGGGAAGCGTTGAGCAGTACTTC. The chain links TRBV7-2 to TRBJ2-7, with 9 bases fitting TRBD1. J was trimmed by 7 bases and V by 3 bases; bases with no gene match: 7. From germline, CDR1 is SGHTA and CDR2 FQGNSA. This CDR3 is 14 amino acids long. The complete variable domain, with remaining parts taken from reference TRBV7-2 and TRBJ2-7, reads GAGVSQSPSNKVTEKGKDVELRCDPISGHTALYWYRQSLGQGLEFLIYFQGNSAPDKSGLPSDRFSAERTGGSVSTLTIQRTQQEDSAVYLCASSLGQGSVEQYFGPGTRLTVT.

This clone was picked up one time. The genes are TRBV28 and TRBJ1-4, with 10 bases matching TRBD1. The trim removed 4 bases at V and 7 bases at J, leaving 3 bases unmatched. Germline assignment: CDR1 MDHEN and CDR2 SYDVKM. This CDR3 spans 14 amino acids. The CDR3 sequence: CASSSGTGAEKLFF. DNA for the CDR3: TGTGCCAGCAGTTCCGGGACAGGGGCTGAAAAACTGTTTTTT.

This rearrangement joins TRBV9 to TRBJ2-7; the match to TRBD1 covers 8 bases. V shed 4 bases, J shed 1 base, and the junction held 4 bases outside the gene matches. This CDR3 comprises 14 residues. Germline V gives CDR1 SGDLS, CDR2 YYNGEE. CDR3 in DNA: TGTGCCAGCAGCCTGACAGGGGATTCCTACGAGCAGTACTTC. This sequence encodes CASSLTGDSYEQYF.

This sequence joins TRBV18 and TRBJ1-5; unclear D gene. The germline CDR1 and CDR2 sequences are KGHSH and LQKENI. This CDR3 has 13 amino acids. V dropped 3 bases and J dropped 4 bases, with 7 bases sitting between them. Here the CDR3 DNA reads TGTGCCAGCTCACCGGGAGGAAATCAGCCCCAGCATTTT. Protein sequence: CASSPGGNQPQHF.

The gene calls are TRBV5-1 and TRBJ1-6, with 7 nucleotides matching TRBD1. Germline CDR1 reads SGHRS; CDR2 reads YFSETQ. The CDR3 runs 15 residues. V was pared by 4 bases and J by 8 bases, with 9 bases of the junction left unmatched. This CDR3 reads CASSLRQGGDSPLHF. The CDR3 bases are TGCGCCAGCAGCCTAAGACAGGGAGGAGATTCACCCCTCCACTTT.

The chain recombines TRBV28 with TRBJ1-4; D not resolved. The CDR3 totals 16 residues. From germline, CDR1 is MDHEN and CDR2 SYDVKM. V was pared by 6 bases and J by 4 bases, with 18 bases between. As DNA, the CDR3 is TGTGCCAGCAGCCTAGAAACGCCGGGAATTAATGAAAAACTGTTTTTT. Its translation is CASSLETPGINEKLFF.

This chain uses TRBV10-2 with TRBJ1-3; TRBD1 agrees at 8 bases. V lost 3 bases and J lost 4; bases outside the gene matches: 8. Germline CDR1 WSHSY, CDR2 SAAADI. This CDR3 is 16 amino acids long. The CDR3 region has the DNA TGCGCCAGCAGTGATGGACAGGGTCTTTTGGGAAACACCATATATTTT. This encodes CASSDGQGLLGNTIYF.

This chain links TRBV15 with TRBJ2-3, with 9 bases lining up with TRBD2. The J segment lost 3 bases and the V segment lost 0 bases, leaving 16 bases of the junction unmatched. CDR1 is LNHNV, CDR2 YYDKDF, per germline (reference sequence). This CDR3 spans 20 amino acids. DNA for the CDR3: TGTGCCACCAGCAGAGATTGGCGGGGGGGATCAAGTGGTAGTACAGATACGCAGTATTTT. Translation gives CATSRDWRGGSSGSTDTQYF.

This chain links TRBV7-2 with TRBJ2-1; 8 nucleotides agree with TRBD1. Germline CDR1 and CDR2: SGHTA and FQGNSA. The V segment lost 1 base and the J segment 7 bases; nucleotides outside the gene matches: 6. This CDR3 comprises 15 residues. The CDR3 is CASSLGDRPLNEQFF. Written as DNA, the CDR3 is TGTGCCAGCAGCTTAGGGGACAGGCCCCTGAATGAGCAGTTCTTC.

This clone was recorded only once. This chain joins TRBV5-5 and TRBJ2-1, with D hard to call. The germline CDR1 and CDR2 sequences are SGHKS and YYEKEE (reference sequence). V dropped 1 base and J dropped 7 bases, with 9 bases sitting between them. The CDR3 has 13 amino acids. The CDR3 protein is CASSLMGVNEQFF. The CDR3 bases are TGTGCCAGCAGCTTGATGGGCGTAAATGAGCAGTTCTTC. The full variable domain, with the rest looked up from reference TRBV5-5 and TRBJ2-1, is DAGVTQSPTHLIKTRGQQVTLRCSPISGHKSVSWYQQVLGQGPQFIFQYYEKEERGRGNFPDRFSARQFPNYSSELNVNALLLGDSALYLCASSLMGVNEQFFGPGTRLTVL.

V and J are TRBV20-1 and TRBJ2-2, with TRBD2 identical over 8 bases. This CDR3 is built from 18 residues. Trimming removed 3 bases from V and 0 bases from J; junction bases left unmatched: 12. Germline assignment: CDR1 DFQATT and CDR2 SNEGSKA (reference sequence). CDR3 region: CSASPGPSGFANTGELFF. CDR3 bases: TGCAGTGCTAGTCCTGGGCCTAGCGGGTTCGCGAACACCGGGGAGCTGTTTTTT.

DNA for the CDR3: TGTGCCAGCTCACCAAGCATGGGCAATCAGCCCCAGCATTTT. It yields the protein CASSPSMGNQPQHF. The genes are TRBV18 and TRBJ1-5; no definite D call. The CDR3 runs 14 residues. V lost 2 bases, J lost 2 bases, and 7 bases lay in between. Germline CDR1 KGHSH, CDR2 LQKENI.

The chain is built from TRBV9 and TRBJ1-6, with 9 positions matching TRBD1. The CDR3 contains 15 residues. The V and J ends lost 4 bases and 7 bases, in that order; junction bases with no gene match: 6. Germline V gene data show CDR1 as SGDLS and CDR2 as YYNGEE. CDR3 protein: CASSIGDRANSPLHF. The CDR3 nucleotides are TGTGCCAGCAGCATCGGGGACAGGGCCAATTCACCCCTCCACTTT.

The chain recombines TRBV12-3 or TRBV12-4 with TRBJ2-5; TRBD1 might be the D (6 bases). The CDR3 extends over 13 amino acids. V dropped 7 bases and J dropped 4 bases, with 13 bases sitting between them. CDR3 sequence (DNA): TGTGCCAGCACTCGAGGACAGAGAGAGACCCAGTACTTC. Amino acid sequence: CASTRGQRETQYF.

The chain recombines TRBV4-3 with TRBJ1-3; TRBD1 matches at 8 bases. This CDR3 spans 17 amino acids. After removal of 0 bases from V and 2 bases from J, the junction contained 6 bases not matched to a gene. Per the germline V gene, CDR1 is LGHNA and CDR2 is YSLEER. This CDR3 is CASSQDVGTGTGNTIYF. CDR3 nucleotides: TGCGCCAGCAGCCAAGATGTTGGGACAGGTACTGGAAACACCATATATTTT.

This clone has a single count. The chain is built from TRBV15 and TRBJ1-6, with D possibly TRBD1 on 5 matching bases. This CDR3 has 16 amino acids. CDR1 is LNHNV and CDR2 is YYDKDF in the germline V gene (reference sequence). Between the trimmed V and J ends, which lost 0 bases and 7 bases, there was a span of 13 bases. Written as DNA, the CDR3 is TGTGCCACCAGCAGAGATCACGGCAGGGTCAATTCACCCCTCCACTTT. Translated, it gives CATSRDHGRVNSPLHF.

The chain uses TRBV15 and TRBJ1-1, with a tentative D call TRBD1 (6 bases). This CDR3 has 17 residues. Germline V gene lookup returns CDR1 LNHNV and CDR2 YYDKDF (reference sequence). Trimming shortened V by 0 bases and J by 4 bases, and 18 bases separated the two germline ends. The CDR3 reads CATSRDWGIQGSTEAFF. The CDR3 DNA reads TGTGCCACCAGCAGAGATTGGGGCATACAGGGAAGCACTGAAGCTTTCTTT.

J is TRBJ2-5 and V is TRBV7-9, with D perhaps TRBD1 (6 bases). The CDR3 has 16 residues. Per germline, CDR1 SEHNR and CDR2 FQNEAQ (reference sequence). V was trimmed by 1 base and J by 2 bases, leaving 14 bases between them. CDR3 residues: CASSLGRTDEQETQYF. The DNA of the CDR3 is TGTGCCAGCAGCTTAGGGAGGACAGACGAACAAGAGACCCAGTACTTC.

V is TRBV5-1 and J is TRBJ2-1; 12 bases line up with TRBD2. Per the germline V gene, CDR1 is SGHRS and CDR2 is YFSETQ. With 0 bases clipped from V and 6 bases from J, the junction kept 4 bases outside the gene matches. The CDR3 length is 16 residues. This chain's CDR3 is CASSLAPSGGANEQFF. Written as DNA, the CDR3 is TGCGCCAGCAGCTTGGCCCCTAGCGGGGGGGCCAATGAGCAGTTCTTC.

The chain joins TRBV7-8 to TRBJ1-2; perhaps TRBD1 as D (6 bases). CDR1 and CDR2 (germline): SGHVS, FQNEAQ. The CDR3 is 14 residues long. Trimming left V 6 bases short and J 3 bases short, with 14 bases between. DNA of the CDR3: TGTGCCAGCAGTACCTTACAGGGCTACTATGGCTACACCTTC. This encodes CASSTLQGYYGYTF.